The clone carrying this T cell receptor (beta chain) was counted many times. Its specificity is unknown. V was pared by 4 bases and J by 2 bases, with 17 bases between. From germline, CDR1 is KGHDR and CDR2 SFDVKD. This CDR3 is 16 amino acids long. During its preparation, the TCRbeta library received unique molecular identifiers. TCRdb reprocessed the PCR reads via MiXCR and lists one record per CDR3 protein. This table has nearly 200,000 distinct CDR3 sequences, 5% to 7.5% appearing once. This record belongs to a study of T-cell reconstitution after alpha-beta-depleted transplantation in children. Findings of the study overall: At the one-year point after transplant, T-cell counts and TCRbeta diversity were found to come mostly from T cells that had been newly produced. Reports say that about two months after transplant, the alpha-beta T cells came out of several hundred graft clones that had expanded.

V and J are TRBV24-1 and TRBJ2-7; either TRBD1 or TRBD2 may supply D (5 bases each). This TCR came from a girl under two years old with combined immunodeficiency, due to receive a stem cell transplant. Sequencing was performed on PBMCs, taken before TCRalphabeta/CD19-depleted stem cell transplant. The CDR3 sequence: CATSDTRDGTTYEQYF. CDR3 DNA sequence: TGTGCCACCAGTGACACCCGGGACGGAACCACCTACGAGCAGTACTTC.